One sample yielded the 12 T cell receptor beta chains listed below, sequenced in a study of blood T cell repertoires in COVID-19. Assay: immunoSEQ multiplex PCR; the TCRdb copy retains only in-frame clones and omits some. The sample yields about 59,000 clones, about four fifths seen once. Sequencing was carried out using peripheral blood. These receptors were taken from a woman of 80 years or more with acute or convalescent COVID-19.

The CDR3 DNA reads as TGTGCCACCTCCCCCGGGGGACTCCGCAGCAATGAGCAGTTCTTC. This codes for CATSPGGLRSNEQFF. The J gene is TRBJ2-1, the V gene TRBV2, with D possibly matching TRBD2 (6 bases). V was pared by 10 bases and J by 6 bases, with 22 bases between. This CDR3 is built from 15 residues. The germline V gene encodes CDR1 SNHLY and CDR2 FYNNEI.

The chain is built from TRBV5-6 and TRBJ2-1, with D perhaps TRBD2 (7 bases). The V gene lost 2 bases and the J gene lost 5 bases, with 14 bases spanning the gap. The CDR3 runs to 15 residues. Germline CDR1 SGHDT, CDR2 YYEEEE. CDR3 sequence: CASSFLRGADNEQFF. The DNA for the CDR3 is TGTGCCAGCAGCTTCCTTCGGGGGGCCGACAATGAGCAGTTCTTC.

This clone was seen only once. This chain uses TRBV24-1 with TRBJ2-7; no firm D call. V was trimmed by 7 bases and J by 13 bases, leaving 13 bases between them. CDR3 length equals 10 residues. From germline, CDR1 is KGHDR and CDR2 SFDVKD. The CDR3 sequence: CATREAFPYF. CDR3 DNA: TGTGCCACCAGAGAGGCATTTCCATACTTC.

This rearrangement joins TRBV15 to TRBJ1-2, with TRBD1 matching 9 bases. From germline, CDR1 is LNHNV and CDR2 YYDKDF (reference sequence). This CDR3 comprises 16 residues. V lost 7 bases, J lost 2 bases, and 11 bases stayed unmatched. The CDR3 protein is CATIPNPGQGNYGYTF. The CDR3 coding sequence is TGTGCCACCATCCCGAACCCCGGACAGGGGAACTATGGCTACACCTTC.

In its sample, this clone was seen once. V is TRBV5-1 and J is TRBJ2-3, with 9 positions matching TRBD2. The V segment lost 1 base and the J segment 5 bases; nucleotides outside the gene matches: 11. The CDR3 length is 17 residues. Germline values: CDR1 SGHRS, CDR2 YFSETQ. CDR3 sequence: CASSLKFLRGGGDTQYF. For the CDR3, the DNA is TGCGCCAGCAGCTTGAAGTTTTTGCGGGGGGGAGGAGATACGCAGTATTTT.

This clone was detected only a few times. The CDR3 sequence: CASSREDTQYF. As DNA, the CDR3 is TGTGCCAGCAGCCGAGAAGATACGCAGTATTTT. The J gene is TRBJ2-3, the V gene TRBV5-6; D call uncertain. Trimming stripped 4 bases from V and 5 bases from J, with 5 bases between. Germline CDR1 and CDR2: SGHDT and YYEEEE. The CDR3 covers 11 residues. The full variable domain, rest sourced from reference TRBV5-6 and TRBJ2-3, is DAGVTQSPTHLIKTRGQQVTLRCSPKSGHDTVSWYQQALGQGPQFIFQYYEEEERQRGNFPDRFSGHQFPNYSSELNVNALLLGDSALYLCASSREDTQYFGPGTRLTVL.

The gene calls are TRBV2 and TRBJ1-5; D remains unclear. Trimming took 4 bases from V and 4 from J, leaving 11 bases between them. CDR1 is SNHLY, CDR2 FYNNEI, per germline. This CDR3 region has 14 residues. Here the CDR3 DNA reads TGTGCCAGCAGTGTTTTTGGAGCTAATCAGCCCCAGCATTTT. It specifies CASSVFGANQPQHF.

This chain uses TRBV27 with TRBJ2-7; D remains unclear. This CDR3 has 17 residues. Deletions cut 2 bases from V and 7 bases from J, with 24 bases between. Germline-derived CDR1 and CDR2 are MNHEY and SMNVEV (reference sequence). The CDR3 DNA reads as TGTGCCAGCAGTTTAGATGTGTCGCCAGGCCCGGTTGTGGAGCAGTACTTC. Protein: CASSLDVSPGPVVEQYF.

CDR3 loop: CASSLKGTGNTIYF. Written as DNA, the CDR3 is TGTGCCAGCAGCTTGAAGGGGACTGGAAACACCATATATTTT. This sequence joins TRBV5-4 and TRBJ1-3, with D perhaps matching TRBD1 (5 bases). V was pared by 1 base and J by 2 bases, with 7 bases between. From germline, CDR1 is SGHNT and CDR2 YYREEE (reference sequence). This CDR3 has 14 residues.

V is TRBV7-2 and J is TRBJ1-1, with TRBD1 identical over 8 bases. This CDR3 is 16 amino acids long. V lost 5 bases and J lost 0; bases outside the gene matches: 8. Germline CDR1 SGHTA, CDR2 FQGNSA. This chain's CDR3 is CASSRGQGLMNTEAFF. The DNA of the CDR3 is TGTGCCAGCAGCCGCGGACAGGGACTAATGAACACTGAAGCTTTCTTT.

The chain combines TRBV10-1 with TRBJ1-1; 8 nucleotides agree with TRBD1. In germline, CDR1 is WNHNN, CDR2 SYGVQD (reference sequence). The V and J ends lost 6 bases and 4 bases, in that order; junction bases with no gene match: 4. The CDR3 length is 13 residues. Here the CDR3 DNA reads TGCGCCAGCAGACTAGACAGGGGCACTGAAGCTTTCTTT. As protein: CASRLDRGTEAFF.

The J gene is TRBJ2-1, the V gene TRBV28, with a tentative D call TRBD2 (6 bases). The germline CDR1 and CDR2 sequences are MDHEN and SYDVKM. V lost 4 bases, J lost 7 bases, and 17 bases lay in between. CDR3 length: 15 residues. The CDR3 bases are TGTGCCAGCAGTTCCGGGACTTTCGGCTGGAATGAGCAGTTCTTC. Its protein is CASSSGTFGWNEQFF.